Shown below are 29 T cell receptor beta chains from a single sample sequenced in a study of T cells in Graves' hyperthyroidism and ophthalmopathy. Researchers amplified the TCR beta CDR3 regions from RNA transcripts. TCR CDR3 regions were first amplified by RT-PCR with HTBI primers. MiXCR, run by TCRdb on the multiplex PCR reads, gives a single entry per CDR3 protein. The sample lists 500,000 to 800,000 distinct CDR3 sequences, around 15% occurring once. Material for sequencing was blood. The receptors stem from a woman between 45 and 65 years old with Graves' ophthalmopathy.

Points on this clonotype: This sequence may be a read error, since a much larger clone differs from it by one base. The V call is TRBV9, the J call TRBJ1-4, with 9 bases aligning to TRBD1. Germline assignment: CDR1 SGDLS and CDR2 YYNGEE. CDR3 length equals 16 residues. CDR3 nucleotides: TGTGCCAGCAGCGTGGGGGACAGGGCCGATAATGAAAAACTGGTTTTT. It specifies CASSVGDRADNEKLVF.

The sample holds many counts of this clonotype. The chain combines TRBV28 with TRBJ2-7, with 16 bases matching TRBD2. J lost 2 bases, V lost 9 bases, and 4 bases had no gene match. This CDR3 spans 15 amino acids. Germline assignment: CDR1 MDHEN and CDR2 SYDVKM. This chain's CDR3 is CASLGLAGGPYEQYF. CDR3 bases: TGTGCCAGTTTGGGACTAGCGGGAGGGCCCTACGAGCAGTACTTC.

At least ten counts were recorded for this clonotype. The V call is TRBV3-1, the J call TRBJ2-7, with D hard to call. The CDR3 contains 11 residues. The V gene's germline CDR1 is LGHDT and CDR2 YNNKEL (reference sequence). Between the trimmed V and J ends, which lost 2 bases and 6 bases, there was a span of 5 bases. The CDR3 reads CASSQKGEQYF. In DNA, the CDR3 is TGTGCCAGCAGCCAAAAGGGCGAGCAGTACTTC.

This clonotype was observed many times. The V and J genes are TRBV11-2 and TRBJ2-3, with 7 bases matching TRBD1. The J segment lost 2 bases and the V segment lost 4 bases, leaving 6 bases of the junction unmatched. The CDR3 sequence is 15 residues long. Germline CDR1 reads SGHAT; CDR2 reads FQNNGV. CDR3 region: CASSSPGQLTDTQYF. CDR3 nucleotide sequence: TGTGCCAGCAGCTCCCCGGGACAGCTCACAGATACGCAGTATTTT.

This clonotype was counted at least ten times. The chain joins TRBV7-3 to TRBJ2-3; D is possibly TRBD1 (6 bases). The CDR3 covers 13 residues. Trimming shortened V by 3 bases and J by 4 bases, and 8 bases separated the two germline ends. Germline CDR1 reads SGHTA; CDR2 reads FQGTGA. The CDR3: CASSFRTADTQYF. DNA for the CDR3: TGTGCCAGCAGCTTCAGGACAGCAGATACGCAGTATTTT. Full variable domain (missing parts from reference TRBV7-3 and TRBJ2-3): GAGVSQTPSNKVTEKGKYVELRCDPISGHTALYWYRQSLGQGPEFLIYFQGTGAADDSGLPNDRFFAVRPEGSVSTLKIQRTERGDSAVYLCASSFRTADTQYFGPGTRLTVL.

This clonotype was counted many times. The chain employs TRBV28 and TRBJ2-5, with a possible D match to TRBD1 (6 bases). Per germline, CDR1 MDHEN and CDR2 SYDVKM. The V end was cut by 6 bases, the J end by 2 bases, with 28 bases between. This CDR3 has 19 residues. CDR3 region: CASSPSATGPRLGQETQYF. The CDR3 region has the DNA TGTGCCAGCAGCCCATCCGCGACAGGTCCAAGACTGGGGCAAGAGACCCAGTACTTC.

This clonotype has ten or more counts. The chain combines TRBV6-2 or TRBV6-3 with TRBJ1-1, with a tentative D call TRBD1 (6 bases). Germline V gene data show CDR1 as MNHEY and CDR2 as SVGEGT. Trimming removed 6 bases from V and 1 base from J, with 15 bases in between. The length of the CDR3 is 15 residues. This chain's CDR3 is CASREDRAGNTEAFF. Written as DNA, the CDR3 is TGTGCCAGCAGGGAGGACAGAGCAGGGAACACTGAAGCTTTCTTT.

This clonotype was counted at least ten times. The chain couples TRBV12-3 or TRBV12-4 to TRBJ2-1; D unresolved. V lost 1 base and J lost 2, with 9 bases in between. The CDR3 contains 15 residues. The CDR3 DNA sequence: TGTGCCAGCAGTTTAGATAGTTACGCCTACAATGAGCAGTTCTTC. It specifies CASSLDSYAYNEQFF.

This clonotype was detected many times. The V gene is TRBV18, the J gene TRBJ2-1; D is possibly TRBD1 (5 bases). V lost 2 bases and J 4 bases, leaving 12 bases between the germline ends. CDR1 and CDR2 from the germline V gene are KGHSH and LQKENI. The CDR3 is 15 residues long. CDR3 region: CASSPKDNPYNEQFF. CDR3 DNA sequence: TGTGCCAGCTCACCAAAGGACAACCCGTACAATGAGCAGTTCTTC.

This chain joins TRBV15 and TRBJ2-2; maybe TRBD1 (6 bases). Germline values: CDR1 LNHNV, CDR2 YYDKDF (reference sequence). V was pared by 4 bases and J by 5 bases, with 14 bases between. The CDR3 runs to 15 residues. CDR3 sequence: CATSKVPGDTGELFF. The CDR3 DNA follows: TGTGCCACCAGCAAAGTCCCAGGGGATACCGGGGAGCTGTTTTTT.

The J gene is TRBJ2-1, the V gene TRBV9; D might be TRBD2 (6 bases). V lost 0 bases, J lost 0 bases, and 19 bases lay in between. Germline V gene lookup returns CDR1 SGDLS and CDR2 YYNGEE. The CDR3 spans 19 residues. CDR3: CASSVDPVYGLSSYNEQFF. The DNA for the CDR3 is TGTGCCAGCAGCGTAGACCCGGTATACGGACTAAGCTCCTACAATGAGCAGTTCTTC.

A remark on this clonotype: A junction end diverges from the germline sequence, so it may reflect a read error. The chain carries TRBV2 and TRBJ2-1; D uncertain. CDR3 length: 13 residues. Germline CDR1 is SNHLY and CDR2 is FYNNEI. Here the CDR3 DNA reads TGTGCCAGCGTATTTGGTTCCTACGATGAGCAGTTCTTC. The encoded protein is CASVFGSYDEQFF. Using reference TRBV2 and TRBJ2-1 for the parts outside the CDR3, the full variable domain is EPEVTQTPSHQVTQMGQEVILRCVPISNHLYFYWYRQILGQKVEFLVSFYNNEISEKSEIFDDQFSVERPDGSNFTLKIRSTKLEDSAMYFCASVFGSYDEQFFGPGTRLTVL.

This clonotype was seen at least ten times. The chain combines TRBV2 with TRBJ2-1, with 8 bases fitting TRBD2. The ends lost 3 bases at V and 5 bases at J; junction bases unmatched: 6. The CDR3 is 15 residues long. Germline lookup yields CDR1 SNHLY and CDR2 FYNNEI. The DNA of the CDR3 is TGTGCCAGCAGTGAGCCGGGACTAGGGGACAATGAGCAGTTCTTC. Protein: CASSEPGLGDNEQFF.

This clonotype was seen repeatedly, ten times or more. The chain joins TRBV6-1 to TRBJ2-1, with TRBD2 matching 10 bases. V lost 5 bases and J lost 6; bases outside the gene matches: 13. The CDR3 extends over 17 amino acids. Germline assignment: CDR1 MNHNS and CDR2 SASEGT. DNA of the CDR3: TGTGCCAGCAGTTACCAACCCGGAGCTAGCGGGAGCAATGAGCAGTTCTTC. This translates into CASSYQPGASGSNEQFF.

DNA of the CDR3: TGCAGTGCCTCAGGACTGGATACGCAGTATTTT. The encoded protein is CSASGLDTQYF. The V and J genes are TRBV20-1 and TRBJ2-3, with D possibly TRBD2 on 5 matching bases. V shed 6 bases and J shed 6 bases, with 10 bases lying between them. Germline CDR1 DFQATT, CDR2 SNEGSKA (reference sequence). CDR3 length: 11 amino acids.

This clonotype appeared many times. The rearrangement joins TRBV18 to TRBJ2-2; D uncertain. The CDR3 covers 12 residues. Germline CDR1 reads KGHSH; CDR2 reads LQKENI. The V end lost 6 bases, the J end lost 7 bases, and 9 bases lay between the germline ends. In DNA, the CDR3 is TGTGCCAGCTCCGGGCGAGTCGGGGAGCTGTTTTTT. It encodes CASSGRVGELFF. The complete variable domain, with remaining parts taken from reference TRBV18 and TRBJ2-2, reads NAGVMQNPRHLVRRRGQEARLRCSPMKGHSHVYWYRQLPEEGLKFMVYLQKENIIDESGMPKERFSAEFPKEGPSILRIQQVVRGDSAAYFCASSGRVGELFFGEGSRLTVL.

This clonotype showed up just a few times. This sequence joins TRBV25-1 and TRBJ2-7; 11 positions agree with TRBD1. The V gene end was trimmed by 2 bases and the J gene end by 2 bases; junction bases not matched to a gene: 5. This CDR3 is 16 amino acids long. CDR1 and CDR2 from the germline V gene are MGHDK and SYGVNS. CDR3 DNA: TGTGCCAGCAGTGAACTTGGGGGACAGGGGGCCTACGAGCAGTACTTC. It specifies CASSELGGQGAYEQYF.

The genes are TRBV18 and TRBJ1-4; unclear D gene. This CDR3 comprises 16 residues. Germline V CDR1 and CDR2: KGHSH, LQKENI. V lost 2 bases, J lost 5 bases, and 15 bases lay in between. CDR3 loop: CASSPNGGVLNEKLFF. The CDR3 nucleotides are TGTGCCAGCTCACCAAACGGAGGAGTCCTGAATGAAAAACTGTTTTTT.

In this sample, this clonotype turned up many times. This chain joins TRBV18 and TRBJ1-5; D ambiguous. Germline V lookup: CDR1 KGHSH, CDR2 LQKENI. The CDR3 is made up of 17 amino acids. V lost 3 bases to trimming and J lost 3 bases, with 18 bases between them. As DNA, the CDR3 is TGTGCCAGCTCACCTCGACATATTTCAAGATTCAATCAGCCCCAGCATTTT. It codes for CASSPRHISRFNQPQHF. The full variable domain, completed using reference TRBV18 and TRBJ1-5, is NAGVMQNPRHLVRRRGQEARLRCSPMKGHSHVYWYRQLPEEGLKFMVYLQKENIIDESGMPKERFSAEFPKEGPSILRIQQVVRGDSAAYFCASSPRHISRFNQPQHFGDGTRLSIL.

This clonotype was seen many times. The chain combines TRBV19 with TRBJ2-1, with 15 nucleotides matching TRBD2. The V gene's germline CDR1 is LNHDA and CDR2 SQIVND (reference sequence). The CDR3 sequence is 18 residues long. V shed 5 bases, J shed 4 bases, and the junction held 9 bases outside the gene matches. The CDR3 coding sequence is TGTGCCAGTAGTCATTTGTGGACTAGCGGGAGGGGATACAATGAGCAGTTCTTC. The encoded protein is CASSHLWTSGRGYNEQFF.

This clonotype was seen only once. One base away lies a much larger clone, so this may be a sequencing read error. The chain uses TRBV7-2 and TRBJ2-3; D ambiguous. CDR3 length equals 14 residues. Germline CDR1 reads SGHTA; CDR2 reads FQGNSA. CDR3 loop: CASSLYSTTDTRYF. DNA of the CDR3: TGTGCCAGCAGCTTATACAGTACTACAGATACGCGGTATTTT.

There are many counts of this clonotype. V and J are TRBV2 and TRBJ2-1; TRBD1 matches 8 bases. Germline V gene data show CDR1 as SNHLY and CDR2 as FYNNEI. The V gene end was trimmed by 4 bases and the J gene end by 1 base; junction bases not matched to a gene: 3. The CDR3 covers 15 residues. CDR3 sequence: CASSGRDRSYNEQFF. For the CDR3, the DNA is TGTGCCAGCAGTGGCCGGGACAGGTCCTACAATGAGCAGTTCTTC.

The chain employs TRBV30 and TRBJ2-7, with 7 bases aligning to TRBD2. This CDR3 has 12 residues. Germline V gene sequence: CDR1 GTSNPN, CDR2 SVGIG (reference sequence). Trimming took 2 bases from V and 9 from J; bases not matched to a gene: 7. The CDR3 is CAWSLGGDGQYF. CDR3 coding DNA: TGTGCCTGGAGTTTGGGGGGGGACGGGCAGTACTTC.

This clonotype was detected ten times or more. The chain recombines TRBV9 with TRBJ2-7; D ambiguous. Germline values: CDR1 SGDLS, CDR2 YYNGEE. This CDR3 spans 14 amino acids. Trimming stripped 1 base from V and 3 bases from J, with 11 bases between. The CDR3 sequence: CASSVSSSYYEQYF. The CDR3 region has the DNA TGTGCCAGCAGCGTAAGCAGTAGCTACTACGAGCAGTACTTC.

V is TRBV19 and J is TRBJ2-5, with TRBD1 matching over 7 bases. Germline CDR1 is LNHDA and CDR2 is SQIVND (reference sequence). J lost 1 base, V lost 5 bases, and 7 bases had no gene match. This CDR3 contains 15 residues. The CDR3, as DNA: TGTGCCAGTAGTTCTCTAGGGACAGCCCAAGAGACCCAGTACTTC. Its protein product is CASSSLGTAQETQYF.

This chain links TRBV20-1 with TRBJ1-4; 7 nucleotides line up with TRBD1. CDR3 size: 16 residues. Germline trimming cut 5 bases from V and 4 bases from J; bases unmatched to any gene: 13. Germline V gives CDR1 DFQATT, CDR2 SNEGSKA (reference sequence). CDR3 DNA: TGCAGTGCTTGGGGACAGCAAAGAAAACTTAATGAAAAACTGTTTTTT. Protein: CSAWGQQRKLNEKLFF.

This clonotype was seen only a few times. V is TRBV4-3 and J is TRBJ2-1, with 13 positions matching TRBD2. The ends lost 3 bases at V and 7 bases at J; junction bases unmatched: 9. Germline CDR1 is LGHNA and CDR2 is YSLEER. The CDR3 has 17 residues. CDR3 loop: CASSHNGLAGDWNEQFF. CDR3 in DNA: TGCGCCAGCAGCCATAACGGACTAGCGGGAGATTGGAATGAGCAGTTCTTC.

The J gene is TRBJ2-1, the V gene TRBV15, with D tentatively TRBD2 (6 bases). CDR3 length: 13 residues. V was clipped by 1 base and J by 5 bases, with 6 bases between them. The germline gives CDR1 LNHNV, CDR2 YYDKDF (reference sequence). The CDR3 is CATSRGGDNEQFF. Here the CDR3 DNA reads TGTGCCACCAGCAGAGGGGGGGACAATGAGCAGTTCTTC.

This chain links TRBV6-2 or TRBV6-3 with TRBJ2-1, with 15 bases lining up with TRBD2. V lost 2 bases and J lost 9; bases outside the gene matches: 2. There are 15 residues in the CDR3. Germline V CDR1 and CDR2: MNHEY, SVGEGT. CDR3 protein: CASSYGTSGRIEQFF. CDR3 in DNA: TGTGCCAGCAGTTACGGGACTAGCGGGAGGATTGAGCAGTTCTTC.